This T cell receptor beta chain was identified in a study of CXCR3-negative and CXCR3-positive naive CD8 T cells. The CDR3 consists of 18 residues. CDR1 and CDR2 from the germline V gene are DFQATT and SNEGSKA (reference sequence). It was by 5' RACE with UMI labels that the TRB cDNA libraries were prepared. Following a re-call of the 5' RACE reads, TCRdb has one entry per CDR3 protein and lacks DNA. The sample totals some 56,000 distinct CDR3 sequences. Source material: memory CD8+ T cells from blood. V gene TRBV20-1 combines with J gene TRBJ2-3; TCRdb calls TRBD1, which cannot be checked without DNA. The sequence derives from a human donor in good health. Some clones in this sample may be carry-over from other donors' samples. CDR3 loop: CSARFLSGRGGGTDTQYF.